These 16 T cell receptor beta chains share one sample of origin, sequenced in a study of cytomegalovirus exposure and HLA in healthy donors. Method: immunoSEQ multiplex PCR; TCRdb's copy keeps in-frame clones and lacks some. The data contain 140,000 or so clones, roughly 89% of them singletons. The material sequenced was PBMCs. These receptors were collected from a woman under 30 in good health and CMV-seropositive.

The chain has TRBV28 and TRBJ1-5; D is possibly TRBD1 (5 bases). This CDR3 has 16 residues. V lost 8 bases, J lost 0 bases, and 17 bases lay in between. Per germline, CDR1 MDHEN and CDR2 SYDVKM. CDR3 nucleotide sequence: TGTGCCAGCCGCCGGGGGGGAGGGTATAGCAATCAGCCCCAGCATTTT. This translates into CASRRGGGYSNQPQHF.

J is TRBJ2-7 and V is TRBV21-1; the D segment call TRBD1 is taken from the table without a DNA check. TRBV21-1 is termed a pseudogene. The CDR3 consists of 16 residues. CDR3 sequence: CASSTRTEGAHYEQYF. The CDR3 region has the DNA TGTGCCAGCAGCACACGGACAGAAGGAGCGCACTACGAGCAGTACTTC.

J is TRBJ2-3 and V is TRBV28; 7 bases align to TRBD1. J gave up 1 base and V 8 bases, and 9 bases lay outside the gene matches. Germline V gene data show CDR1 as MDHEN and CDR2 as SYDVKM. This CDR3 has 15 amino acids. The CDR3 bases are TGTGCCAGCGATACGATTGGACAGGGCACAGATACGCAGTATTTT. This codes for CASDTIGQGTDTQYF.

This chain joins TRBV9 and TRBJ1-4; D is undetermined. V lost 1 base and J lost 5, with 18 bases in between. Germline lookup yields CDR1 SGDLS and CDR2 YYNGEE. CDR3 length: 17 residues. The CDR3 nucleotides read TGTGCCAGCAGCGTACCACAGACGAAAATCTTGAATGAAAAACTGTTTTTT. It specifies CASSVPQTKILNEKLFF.

The gene calls are TRBV7-6 and TRBJ2-1; 11 nucleotides align to TRBD1. Germline V gene data show CDR1 as SGHVS and CDR2 as FNYEAQ. The CDR3 is 17 residues long. Trimming at V came to 5 bases and at J to 6 bases, leaving 12 bases not matched to a gene. CDR3 region: CASSAQVDRGLGNEQFF. The CDR3 DNA follows: TGTGCCAGCAGCGCCCAAGTGGACAGGGGGCTTGGCAATGAGCAGTTCTTC.

The sample holds one count of this clone. The same CDR3 is also encoded by other DNA sequences in this sample. This chain uses TRBV18 with TRBJ2-3; D is perhaps TRBD2 (5 bases). V was trimmed by 3 bases and J by 6 bases, leaving 10 bases between them. CDR1 KGHSH and CDR2 LQKENI come from the germline V gene. The length of the CDR3 is 13 residues. This CDR3 reads CASSPGGADTQYF. Written as DNA, the CDR3 is TGTGCCAGCTCACCCGGAGGTGCGGATACGCAGTATTTT.

The genes are TRBV10-3 and TRBJ2-7; tentative D call: TRBD2 (7 bases). The germline V gene encodes CDR1 ENHRY and CDR2 SYGVKD. Deletions cut 4 bases from V and 0 bases from J, with 16 bases between. The CDR3 has 16 amino acids. The DNA of the CDR3 is TGTGCCATCAGTGCCCCAAGGGGGGGGGACTCCTACGAGCAGTACTTC. This codes for CAISAPRGGDSYEQYF.

The rearrangement uses TRBV27 and TRBJ2-1; D is possibly TRBD2 (5 bases). Trimming pared 3 bases from V and 2 bases from J, leaving 8 bases between. This CDR3 is built from 14 residues. From germline, CDR1 is MNHEY and CDR2 SMNVEV (reference sequence). The CDR3 region has the DNA TGTGCCAGCAGTTTGGGAGAAACCTACAATGAGCAGTTCTTC. This codes for CASSLGETYNEQFF.

V usage is TRBV6-6 and J usage is TRBJ1-2; weak D call: TRBD1 (6 bases). Germline V gene data show CDR1 as MNHNY and CDR2 as SVGAGI (reference sequence). V shed 7 bases and J shed 0 bases, with 12 bases lying between them. The CDR3 extends over 14 amino acids. CDR3 sequence reads: CASIPGTPNYGYTF. The CDR3 DNA sequence: TGTGCCAGCATTCCAGGGACACCTAACTATGGCTACACCTTC.

The chain is built from TRBV5-1 and TRBJ1-1; weak D call: TRBD1 (5 bases). The CDR3 is made up of 16 amino acids. V was trimmed by 4 bases and J by 0 bases, leaving 16 bases between them. Germline CDR1 SGHRS, CDR2 YFSETQ. The CDR3 DNA reads TGCGCCAGCAGCGAACGTTTGGACAACATGAACACTGAAGCTTTCTTT. Translating it yields CASSERLDNMNTEAFF.

The rearrangement uses TRBV2 and TRBJ1-1; D is unresolved. The CDR3 covers 11 residues. Trimming pared 3 bases from V and 11 bases from J, leaving 10 bases between. Germline CDR1 is SNHLY and CDR2 is FYNNEI. The CDR3 protein is CASSEWVAAFF. For the CDR3, the DNA is TGTGCCAGCAGTGAGTGGGTAGCGGCTTTCTTT.

This rearrangement joins TRBV4-1 to TRBJ2-5; D is perhaps TRBD1 (6 bases). CDR3 length equals 15 residues. Per the germline V gene, CDR1 is MGHRA and CDR2 is YSYEKL. V was trimmed by 1 base and J by 2 bases, leaving 11 bases between them. The CDR3, as DNA: TGCGCCAGCAGCCAAGGACAGGTGGGGCAAGAGACCCAGTACTTC. Translation gives CASSQGQVGQETQYF.

This clone appeared once. The chain has TRBV7-6 and TRBJ2-5; tentative D call: TRBD2 (7 bases). This CDR3 is built from 15 residues. Trimming took 4 bases from V and 5 from J, leaving 17 bases between them. Germline V gives CDR1 SGHVS, CDR2 FNYEAQ. This chain's CDR3 is CASSSGRGEWETQYF. As DNA, the CDR3 is TGTGCCAGCAGCTCGGGGAGGGGGGAATGGGAGACCCAGTACTTC.

V is TRBV28 and J is TRBJ1-6, with D possibly TRBD1 on 6 matching bases. Deletions cut 5 bases from V and 10 bases from J, with 18 bases between. The CDR3 is made up of 15 amino acids. Germline-derived CDR1 and CDR2 are MDHEN and SYDVKM. CDR3 nucleotides: TGTGCCAGCAGTGCTAACAGGGCAGGGGAATCACCCCTCCACTTT. It specifies CASSANRAGESPLHF.

The chain employs TRBV7-2 and TRBJ2-7, with 11 bases identical to TRBD1. The CDR3 is 15 amino acids. The germline CDR1 and CDR2 sequences are SGHTA and FQGNSA. V was clipped by 5 bases and J by 3 bases; unmatched bases: 6. The CDR3 loop reads CASSLGTGGIYEQYF. CDR3 DNA: TGTGCCAGCAGCCTTGGGACAGGGGGGATCTACGAGCAGTACTTC.

The chain has TRBV7-7 and TRBJ2-5; TRBD1 matches 10 bases. J lost 5 bases, V lost 5 bases, and 8 bases had no gene match. Per the germline V gene, CDR1 is SSHAT and CDR2 is FNYEAQ (reference sequence). This CDR3 is 15 amino acids long. The CDR3 coding sequence is TGTGCCAGCAGCCTCCGGGACAGGGGTACGGAGACCCAGTACTTC. Amino acids: CASSLRDRGTETQYF.